This entry features one T cell receptor (beta chain) sequence. Its antigen remains undetermined. No per-base quality is available; no much larger clone lies one base away. The sample comes from a study of cytomegalovirus exposure and HLA in healthy donors listed by TCRdb under 2017. Concerning the study at large: An earlier analysis of a few hundred of the donors reported approximately 260 Gb of sequence data and 90 million to 120 million unique TCR beta sequences obtained from around 170 million T cells. About five DR-DQ haplotypes were handled as single units for association and clustering because linkage in the cohort was strong. Every discovery cohort repertoire had been produced on one sequencing platform. Of the 398 genotyped donors, around 81% fell in the genetic ancestry cluster associated with self-reported Caucasian donors. The T cell repertoires of around 730 subjects were profiled by immunosequencing and related to cytomegalovirus serostatus. Alongside the repertoire data, information on donor age, sex, ethnicity and CMV serostatus was compiled. Rather than drawing on any new phenotypic data, the later analysis identified candidate immune exposures from TCR beta sequences and the way those sequences occurred across donors. Among some 410 genotyped donors of the cohort, an average of approximately 240,000 unique TCR beta nucleotide sequences were sequenced per donor, around a sixth of them non-productive. In a later analysis, previously published TCR beta repertoires from several hundred donors were re-analyzed and high-resolution HLA genotyping was added so that TCR occurrence patterns could be studied. Typing coverage differed by locus: A, B, C, DRB1 and DQB1 were typed in roughly 629-640 donors, DQA1 in about 550, DPA1 in roughly 590, and DPB1 in approximately 450. Along with the approximately 650-subject first cohort, a separate validation cohort of roughly 110 different subjects was used. An earlier analysis of more than 450 of the donors used high-throughput TCR beta sequencing to judge whether each TCR beta V gene segment behaved as functional or pseudogenic. The study aimed to test whether signatures of past pathogen exposure could be identified by cataloging public T cell receptors. HLA typing included class I and class II loci at four-digit resolution. A later genetic analysis used genome-wide SNP genotypes for about three fifths of the 666 donors, treating that subset as a discovery cohort. To predict cytomegalovirus infection status, the study combined high-throughput TCR immunosequencing, statistical association of individual TCRs with disease status, and machine learning. An early release covering 550 to 700 HLA-typed donors comprised about 320 gigabases of sequencing data and roughly 86 million unique TCR sequences. The research as a whole found: A total of 150 to 200 TCR beta chains were listed by the study as associated with cytomegalovirus. Roughly uniform sequencing depth across donors was assumed in presence/absence analyses, although this assumption may not hold. At a false discovery rate of 0.05, a later analysis linked some 17,000 TCR beta sequences to specific HLA alleles. Because HLA typing was unavailable for some donors at each locus, only the typed subset was used in association tests. A cluster of highly shared sequence variants was judged likely to be a technical artifact of the sequencing pipeline. Compared with the approximately 600-donor mean, donors in an Asian-associated ancestry cluster had fewer N-insertions in productive TCRs, according to a later genetic analysis. In a later analysis, HLA-associated TCR beta chains were found to be more clonally expanded and to have lower generation probabilities than equally common non-associated chains. Linkage disequilibrium might explain the correlated functional status among segregating V segments, but an unknown experimental factor could not be ruled out. A later analysis reported that several top co-occurrence clusters appeared linked to parvovirus B19, influenza, CMV and Epstein-Barr virus. In a later analysis, TCR association rates were found to vary across HLA loci, with the most associated TCRs seen for DRB1 alleles and the fewest for HLA-C alleles. Some IMGT-functional V segments, including TRBV6-2 and TRBV6-3, could not be distinguished by the 87-base-pair reads and were therefore excluded. While some public TCRs were present in many individuals, most TCR sequences turned up only very rarely across donors. Most CMV-associated TCR beta chains appeared to be HLA-restricted in a later analysis, and the HLA associations seemed to be driven largely by CMV exposure. The earlier analysis of 587 of the donors excluded 15 to 20 rarely observed V segments, including chromosome 9 orphons, because counts were too low. The authors suggested that the approach could potentially be extended to other disease states and immunological phenotypes. A further reported finding was that TCR beta sequences accurately predicted the HLA-A and HLA-B alleles for most subjects in the first cohort. Assigning TCR associations to individual alleles was difficult when HLA alleles, especially DR and DQ, strongly co-occurred. The classifier was reported to diagnose cytomegalovirus status with high specificity and sensitivity in both the original cohort and the validation cohort. A later genetic analysis associated a missense DCLRE1C variant with V-gene and J-gene trimming of TCR beta chains, and an independent cohort replicated the association. The cohort was sequenced for TCR beta chains only, and without alpha or paired-chain data the features that could be detected were limited. An earlier analysis of approximately 570 of the donors showed that most TCR beta V segments appeared in productive rearrangements either about 87% or about 30% of the time, which broadly matched IMGT annotations. CMV serostatus was the only immune exposure information available for the cohort. In vitro tests confirmed that three of the cytomegalovirus-associated TCR beta chains recognize cytomegalovirus antigens.

The library was prepared using the immunoSEQ multiplex PCR assay. For the multiplex PCR, a mixture combining 60 forward primers for TCR Vbeta segments and 13 reverse primers for TCR Jbeta segments was used. A multiplex PCR assay on genomic DNA amplified the CDR3 region of rearranged TCR beta genes. The amplified TCR beta libraries were sequenced on the Illumina HiSeq System as 87-base-pair reads. On the study's bioinformatics: A later analysis tallied roughly 80 million unique TCR beta chains across the approximately 670 repertoires, and about 10 million of those chains were shared by two or more donors. To remove PCR and sequencing errors, raw reads were error-corrected and collapsed into unique sequences using a nearest-neighbor algorithm that merged closely related sequences. V, D and J gene segments were assigned by aligning CDR3 sequences to IMGT reference sequences. For a sequence to be retained, at least a six-nucleotide match to both a V gene segment and a J gene segment was required. Rearrangements were called productive when the CDR3 lacked stop codons and stayed in frame with V and J; all others were non-productive. Following IMGT convention, CDR3 was defined as the stretch from the second conserved V-encoded cysteine up to the conserved J-encoded phenylalanine. In an earlier analysis of around 640 of the donors, sequences lacking an unambiguous match to a single V gene segment were excluded. In an earlier analysis of 587 of the donors, V segments were called functional above 56.7% productive rearrangements and were called segregating when the between-donor standard deviation exceeded 5%. A statistical classification framework was built to diagnose cytomegalovirus status from the catalog of TCR beta chain sequences. A later analysis assigned V and J genes by comparing TCR nucleotide sequences with IMGT/GENE-DB human TR gene sequences. The TCRdist pipeline was used in a later analysis to assign CDR3 sequences and most-parsimonious VDJ recombination scenarios. A later analysis defined each TCR beta chain by its CDR3 amino acid sequence plus V-gene family, and excluded reads lacking a unique V-gene family. To address suspected cross-contamination and a sequencing artifact, a later analysis removed a few hundred highly shared, low-generation-probability nucleotide sequences. For each public chain, a later analysis derived a clonal expansion index from normalized ranks of inferred template counts within each repertoire. In a later analysis, generation probabilities were computed with a VDJ recombination model fitted to out-of-frame rearrangements, and the resulting probabilities were checked against IGoR. In a later analysis, TCR-TCR, TCR-HLA and TCR-CMV co-occurrence was scored with hypergeometric tests, and a repertoire-size bias correction was applied to TCR pairs. In a later analysis, false discovery rates were estimated by permuting HLA or CMV assignments 20 times. A later analysis grouped co-occurring TCRs with DBSCAN, adding TCRdist sequence similarity when clustering within HLA-allele-positive subsets. Co-occurrence clustering excluded repertoires with fewer than 30,000 or more than 120,000 public chains, plus five with anomalous nucleotide sharing. TCRdb retrieved this table from immuneACCESS and kept in-frame rearrangements only. Not all clones are present; in checked studies, unresolved V genes account for under half, and no reason is known for the remainder. That table supplies the V and J calls and clone size; D and trimming were determined from the DNA. The sample table records 200,000 to 250,000 clones; around 80% of these occur just once. The top ten clonotypes cover around 0.2% of the sample.

Based on the germline V gene, the CDR1 and CDR2 sequences are SGHRS and YFSETQ. The CDR3 numbers 14 residues from cysteine through phenylalanine. Left in the record is the CDR3 DNA by itself, 42 bases read in frame from the first base. After removal of 4 bases from V and 2 bases from J, the junction retains 3 bases not matched to a gene. The cohort was made up of 666 healthy bone marrow donors. At the time of sampling, every cohort member was nominally healthy, though immune exposures that went unrecorded were likely present. The donor was CMV seronegative and was included in the group of 352 seronegative cohort members. Each donor provided a peripheral blood sample, and peripheral blood mononuclear cells were used for TCR beta sequencing. The Qiagen DNeasy Blood Extraction Kit was used to extract genomic DNA from the blood cell samples.

The chain is assembled from TRBV5-1 and TRBJ1-3, and 7 junction bases match TRBD1. The TCR comes from a girl aged 2-15 years in good health and CMV-seronegative. What was sequenced was PBMCs. The DNA sequence is as follows: TGCGCCAGCAGCCCGGGACAGACTGGAAACACCATATATTTT. This yields the protein CASSPGQTGNTIYF.